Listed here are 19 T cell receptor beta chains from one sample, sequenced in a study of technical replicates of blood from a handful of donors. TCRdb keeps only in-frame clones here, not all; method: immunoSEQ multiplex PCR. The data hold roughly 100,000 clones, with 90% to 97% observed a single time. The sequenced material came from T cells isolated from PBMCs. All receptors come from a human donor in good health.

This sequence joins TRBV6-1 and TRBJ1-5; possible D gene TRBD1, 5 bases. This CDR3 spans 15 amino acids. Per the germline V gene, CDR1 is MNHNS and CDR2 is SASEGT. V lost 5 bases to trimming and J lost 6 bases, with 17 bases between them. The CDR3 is CASSPLPGASQPQHF. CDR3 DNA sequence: TGTGCCAGCAGTCCCCTACCTGGGGCCAGTCAGCCCCAGCATTTT.

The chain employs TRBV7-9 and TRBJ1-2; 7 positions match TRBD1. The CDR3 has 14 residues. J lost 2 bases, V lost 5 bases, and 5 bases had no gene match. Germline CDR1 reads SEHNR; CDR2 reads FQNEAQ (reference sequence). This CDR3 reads CASSQLQGNYGYTF. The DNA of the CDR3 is TGTGCCAGCAGCCAGCTACAGGGGAACTATGGCTACACCTTC. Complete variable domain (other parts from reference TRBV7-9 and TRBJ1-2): DTGVSQNPRHKITKRGQNVTFRCDPISEHNRLYWYRQTLGQGPEFLTYFQNEAQLEKSRLLSDRFSAERPKGSFSTLEIQRTEQGDSAMYLCASSQLQGNYGYTFGSGTRLTVV.

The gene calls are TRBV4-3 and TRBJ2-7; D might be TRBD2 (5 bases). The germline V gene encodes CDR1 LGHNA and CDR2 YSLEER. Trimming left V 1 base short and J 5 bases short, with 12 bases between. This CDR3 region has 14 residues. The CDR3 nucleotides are TGCGCCAGCAGCCAAGGGAGGTTCTCACACGAGCAGTACTTC. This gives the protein CASSQGRFSHEQYF.

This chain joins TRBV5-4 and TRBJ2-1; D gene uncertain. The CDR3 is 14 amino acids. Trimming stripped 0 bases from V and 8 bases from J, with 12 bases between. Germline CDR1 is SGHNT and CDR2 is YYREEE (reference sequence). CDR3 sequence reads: CASSLEATADEQFF. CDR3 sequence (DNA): TGTGCCAGCAGCTTGGAAGCAACTGCGGATGAGCAGTTCTTC.

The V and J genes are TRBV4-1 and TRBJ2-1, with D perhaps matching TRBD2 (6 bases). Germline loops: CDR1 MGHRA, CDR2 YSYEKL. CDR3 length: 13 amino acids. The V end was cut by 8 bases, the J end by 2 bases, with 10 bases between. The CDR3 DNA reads TGCGCCAGCTGCGGGACGGCCTACAATGAGCAGTTCTTC. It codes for CASCGTAYNEQFF.

CDR3 sequence reads: CASSAGAFYEQYF. As DNA, the CDR3 is TGTGCCAGCAGCGCTGGGGCTTTTTACGAGCAGTACTTC. The chain recombines TRBV9 with TRBJ2-7; TRBD1 might be the D (5 bases). Per germline, CDR1 SGDLS and CDR2 YYNGEE. Trimming shortened V by 3 bases and J by 4 bases, and 11 bases separated the two germline ends. This CDR3 has 13 amino acids.

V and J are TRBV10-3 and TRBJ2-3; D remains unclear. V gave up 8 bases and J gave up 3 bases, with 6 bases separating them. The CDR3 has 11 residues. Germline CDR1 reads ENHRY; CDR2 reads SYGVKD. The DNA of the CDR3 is TGTGCCATCCTAGAGACAGATACGCAGTATTTT. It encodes CAILETDTQYF.

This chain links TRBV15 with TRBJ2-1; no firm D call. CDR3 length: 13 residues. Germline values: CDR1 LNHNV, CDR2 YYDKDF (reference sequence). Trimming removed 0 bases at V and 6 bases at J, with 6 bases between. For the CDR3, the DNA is TGTGCCACCAGCAGAGATCGGAGCAATGAGCAGTTCTTC. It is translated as CATSRDRSNEQFF.

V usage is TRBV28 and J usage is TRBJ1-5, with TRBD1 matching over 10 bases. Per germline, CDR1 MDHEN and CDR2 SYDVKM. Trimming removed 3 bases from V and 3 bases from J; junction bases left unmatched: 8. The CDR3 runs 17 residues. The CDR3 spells CASSFQGQGIDNQPQHF. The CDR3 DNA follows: TGTGCCAGCAGTTTCCAGGGACAGGGGATCGACAATCAGCCCCAGCATTTT.

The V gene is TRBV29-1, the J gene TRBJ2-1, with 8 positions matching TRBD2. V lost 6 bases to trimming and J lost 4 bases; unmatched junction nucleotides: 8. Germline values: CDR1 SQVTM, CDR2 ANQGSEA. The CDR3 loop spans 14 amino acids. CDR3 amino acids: CSVPTSGIYNEQFF. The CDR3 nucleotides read TGCAGCGTGCCAACTAGCGGAATATACAATGAGCAGTTCTTC.

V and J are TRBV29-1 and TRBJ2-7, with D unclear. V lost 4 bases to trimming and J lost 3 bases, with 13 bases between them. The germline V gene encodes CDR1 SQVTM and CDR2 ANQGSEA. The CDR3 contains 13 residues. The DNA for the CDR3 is TGCAGCGTTGTAATCAGGTCAAACTACGAGCAGTACTTC. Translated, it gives CSVVIRSNYEQYF.

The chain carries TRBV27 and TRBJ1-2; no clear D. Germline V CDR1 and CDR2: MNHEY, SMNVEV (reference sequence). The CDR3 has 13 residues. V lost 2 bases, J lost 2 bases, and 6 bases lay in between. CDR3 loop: CASSLGQNYGYTF. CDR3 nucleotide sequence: TGTGCCAGCAGTTTAGGGCAGAACTATGGCTACACCTTC.

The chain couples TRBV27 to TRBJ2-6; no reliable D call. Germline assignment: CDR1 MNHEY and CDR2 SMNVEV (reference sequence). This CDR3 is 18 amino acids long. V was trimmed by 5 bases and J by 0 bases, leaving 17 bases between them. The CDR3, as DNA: TGTGCCAGCAGTACCCAGGTGGTACAGTCCTCTGGGGCCAACGTCCTGACTTTC. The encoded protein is CASSTQVVQSSGANVLTF. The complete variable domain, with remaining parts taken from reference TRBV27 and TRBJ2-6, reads EAQVTQNPRYLITVTGKKLTVTCSQNMNHEYMSWYRQDPGLGLRQIYYSMNVEVTDKGDVPEGYKVSRKEKRNFPLILESPSPNQTSLYFCASSTQVVQSSGANVLTFGAGSRLTVL.

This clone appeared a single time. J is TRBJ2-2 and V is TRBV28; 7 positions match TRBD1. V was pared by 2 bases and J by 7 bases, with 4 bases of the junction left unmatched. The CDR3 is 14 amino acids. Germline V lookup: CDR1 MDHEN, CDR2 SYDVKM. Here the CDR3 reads CASSLDRENGELFF. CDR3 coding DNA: TGTGCCAGCAGTTTAGACAGGGAGAACGGGGAGCTGTTTTTT.

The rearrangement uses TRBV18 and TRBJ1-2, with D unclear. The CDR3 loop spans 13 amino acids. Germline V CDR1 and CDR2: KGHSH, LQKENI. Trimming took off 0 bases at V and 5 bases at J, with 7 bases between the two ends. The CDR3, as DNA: TGTGCCAGCTCACCACCGGCGGAGTATGGCTACACCTTC. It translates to CASSPPAEYGYTF. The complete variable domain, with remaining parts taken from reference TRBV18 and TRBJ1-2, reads NAGVMQNPRHLVRRRGQEARLRCSPMKGHSHVYWYRQLPEEGLKFMVYLQKENIIDESGMPKERFSAEFPKEGPSILRIQQVVRGDSAAYFCASSPPAEYGYTFGSGTRLTVV.

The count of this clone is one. The CDR3 loop reads CASSLVAYTEAFF. CDR3 nucleotides: TGTGCCAGCAGCTTGGTGGCATACACTGAAGCTTTCTTT. The gene calls are TRBV5-5 and TRBJ1-1; no reliable D call. The CDR3 runs to 13 residues. The germline V gene encodes CDR1 SGHKS and CDR2 YYEKEE (reference sequence). Deletions cut 0 bases from V and 3 bases from J, with 6 bases between.

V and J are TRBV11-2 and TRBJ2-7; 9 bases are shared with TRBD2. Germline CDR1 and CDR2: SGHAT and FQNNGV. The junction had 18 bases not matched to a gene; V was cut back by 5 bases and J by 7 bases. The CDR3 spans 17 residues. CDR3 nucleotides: TGTGCCAGCAGCCCCCGCCCGCTAGCGGGAATCTGGGTTGAGCAGTACTTC. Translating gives CASSPRPLAGIWVEQYF. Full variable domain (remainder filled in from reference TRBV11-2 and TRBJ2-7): EAGVAQSPRYKIIEKRQSVAFWCNPISGHATLYWYQQILGQGPKLLIQFQNNGVVDDSQLPKDRFSAERLKGVDSTLKIQPAKLEDSAVYLCASSPRPLAGIWVEQYFGPGTRLTVT.

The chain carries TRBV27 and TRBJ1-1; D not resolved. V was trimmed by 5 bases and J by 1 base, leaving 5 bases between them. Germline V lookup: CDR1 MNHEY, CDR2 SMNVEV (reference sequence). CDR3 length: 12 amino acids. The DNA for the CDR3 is TGTGCCAGCAGTAGAGGGAACACTGAAGCTTTCTTT. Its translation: CASSRGNTEAFF.

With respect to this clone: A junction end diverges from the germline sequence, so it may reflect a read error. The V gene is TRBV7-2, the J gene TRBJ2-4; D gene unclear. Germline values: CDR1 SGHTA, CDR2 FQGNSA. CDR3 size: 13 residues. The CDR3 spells CASSLPSEVILYF. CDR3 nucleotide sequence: TGTGCCAGCAGCTTACCCTCAGAGGTTATTCTGTACTTC.